Listed here are 32 T cell receptor beta chains from one sample, sequenced in a study of T-cell reconstitution after alpha-beta-depleted transplantation in children. A library of TCRbeta sequences, prepared with unique molecular identifiers, was generated. TCRdb ran MiXCR on the PCR reads and lists one entry per CDR3 protein. Here the sample spans approximately 980,000 distinct CDR3 sequences, under 30% being singletons. Here the sequenced sample was PBMCs, mostly from graft donor cells, taken 360 days after TCRalphabeta/CD19-depleted stem cell transplant. Receptor source: a boy younger than two who had a stem cell transplant for SCID, so the T cells may come from the graft donor.

This chain links TRBV5-1 with TRBJ2-5, with TRBD2 as a possible D gene (7 bases). The V gene's germline CDR1 is SGHRS and CDR2 YFSETQ. Trimming pared 1 base from V and 3 bases from J, leaving 16 bases between. This CDR3 contains 16 residues. In nucleotides, the CDR3 is TGCGCCAGCAGCTTGAGGGGGGGCGAGAGAGAAGAGACCCAGTACTTC. This sequence encodes CASSLRGGEREETQYF. Based on the CDR3 plus reference TRBV5-1 and TRBJ2-5, the full variable domain is KAGVTQTPRYLIKTRGQQVTLSCSPISGHRSVSWYQQTPGQGLQFLFEYFSETQRNKGNFPGRFSGRQFSNSRSEMNVSTLELGDSALYLCASSLRGGEREETQYFGPGTRLLVL.

The V call is TRBV18, the J call TRBJ1-2; no clear D gene. This CDR3 has 16 amino acids. Germline V gene sequence: CDR1 KGHSH, CDR2 LQKENI. The V end lost 6 bases, the J end lost 8 bases, and 25 bases lay between the germline ends. The CDR3 DNA sequence: TGTGCCAGCTCCCCCGGTGAGGGCCCGCTGGGTTGGGGCTACACCTTC. Translated: CASSPGEGPLGWGYTF.

J is TRBJ1-2 and V is TRBV20-1; tentatively, D is TRBD1 (6 bases). With 4 bases removed from V and 7 bases from J, the gap between germline ends came to 19 bases. The germline gives CDR1 DFQATT, CDR2 SNEGSKA (reference sequence). CDR3 length: 14 residues. The CDR3 is CSAIQQGTDVGYTF. The CDR3 DNA sequence: TGCAGTGCTATCCAACAGGGAACGGACGTTGGCTACACCTTC.

This clonotype was recorded a few times. The chain couples TRBV12-3 or TRBV12-4 to TRBJ1-1, with 8 bases that match TRBD1. The CDR3 runs 12 residues. Trimming at V came to 3 bases and at J to 10 bases, leaving 4 bases not matched to a gene. CDR3 loop: CASSLAGTGAFF. In DNA, the CDR3 is TGTGCCAGCAGTTTGGCAGGGACAGGAGCTTTCTTT.

The chain recombines TRBV20-1 with TRBJ1-2; D is possibly TRBD1 (5 bases). From germline, CDR1 is DFQATT and CDR2 SNEGSKA (reference sequence). Trimming left V 6 bases short and J 4 bases short, with 15 bases between. This CDR3 comprises 13 residues. The CDR3 region is CSAGGGGAYGYTF. CDR3 DNA sequence: TGCAGTGCCGGCGGTGGGGGTGCCTATGGCTACACCTTC.

This chain joins TRBV5-1 and TRBJ1-1, with a tentative D call TRBD1 (6 bases). From germline, CDR1 is SGHRS and CDR2 YFSETQ. The CDR3 sequence is 18 residues long. V lost 4 bases and J 0 bases, leaving 22 bases between the germline ends. The CDR3 DNA sequence: TGCGCCAGCAGCCTGTTGCCCAGGATTACAGGGATGAACACTGAAGCTTTCTTT. This translates into CASSLLPRITGMNTEAFF.

V and J are TRBV12-3 or TRBV12-4 and TRBJ1-3; D remains ambiguous. Trimming cost V 6 bases and J 2 bases, with 17 bases left between them. The CDR3 sequence is 16 residues long. The CDR3 DNA reads as TGTGCCAGCAGGGAACCTCACAAGAACCCTGGAAACACCATATATTTT. It yields the protein CASREPHKNPGNTIYF.

CDR3 sequence reads: CSAIGSGTGGYEQYF. The CDR3 coding sequence is TGCAGCGCAATAGGATCAGGGACAGGGGGCTACGAGCAGTACTTC. The chain is built from TRBV29-1 and TRBJ2-7; 11 nucleotides line up with TRBD1. The germline CDR1 and CDR2 sequences are SQVTM and ANQGSEA. Trimming cost V 7 bases and J 3 bases; bases outside gene matches: 11. CDR3 size: 15 residues.

This clonotype has just a few counts. This chain links TRBV12-3 or TRBV12-4 with TRBJ1-4; D remains unclear. The CDR3 extends over 12 amino acids. V lost 5 bases, J lost 7 bases, and 8 bases lay in between. CDR3 in amino acids: CASSSMGEKLFF. CDR3 sequence (DNA): TGTGCCAGCAGTAGCATGGGTGAAAAACTGTTTTTT.

There are a few counts of this clonotype. V gene TRBV29-1 combines with J gene TRBJ2-3, with D uncertain. The germline V gene has CDR1 SQVTM and CDR2 ANQGSEA. The V gene lost 7 bases and the J gene lost 6 bases, with 20 bases spanning the gap. The CDR3 consists of 14 residues. The CDR3 sequence is CSGAAAAKVDTQYF. The CDR3 region has the DNA TGCAGCGGGGCCGCGGCCGCGAAGGTGGATACGCAGTATTTT.

This clonotype has only a few counts. The rearrangement uses TRBV10-3 and TRBJ1-2, with D possibly matching TRBD1 (6 bases). The CDR3 totals 14 residues. V was trimmed by 7 bases and J by 3 bases, leaving 15 bases between them. Germline V gene data show CDR1 as ENHRY and CDR2 as SYGVKD. CDR3 residues: CAITQPGHDYGYTF. As DNA, the CDR3 is TGTGCCATCACCCAACCGGGACACGACTATGGCTACACCTTC.

V and J are TRBV7-8 and TRBJ2-2, with 8 bases matching TRBD2. Per the germline V gene, CDR1 is SGHVS and CDR2 is FQNEAQ. With V trimmed by 0 bases and J by 7 bases, 10 bases remained unmatched. The CDR3 contains 17 residues. As DNA, the CDR3 is TGTGCCAGCAGCTTAGCGCCCGGGGGGGGACTGGGCGGGGAGCTGTTTTTT. Translated: CASSLAPGGGLGGELFF.

This clonotype has just a few counts. V gene TRBV7-9 combines with J gene TRBJ2-1; D could derive from TRBD1 or TRBD2 (6 bases each). Germline lookup yields CDR1 SEHNR and CDR2 FQNEAQ (reference sequence). The V end lost 0 bases, the J end lost 6 bases, and 18 bases lay between the germline ends. The CDR3 spans 17 residues. CDR3 in amino acids: CASSLATLARGLNEQFF. The CDR3 DNA follows: TGTGCCAGCAGCTTAGCGACCCTAGCCCGGGGGCTCAATGAGCAGTTCTTC.

There are a few counts of this clonotype. This chain connects TRBV6-5 to TRBJ2-7, with a possible D match to TRBD2 (5 bases). Germline V gene lookup returns CDR1 MNHEY and CDR2 SVGAGI. The CDR3 loop spans 12 amino acids. V was shortened by 4 bases and J by 5 bases, with 9 bases between the two germline ends. This CDR3 reads CASSLPGNEQYF. Here the CDR3 DNA reads TGTGCCAGCAGTTTACCGGGGAACGAGCAGTACTTC.

This clonotype was detected ten times or more. The chain carries TRBV5-1 and TRBJ2-2; a possible D gene is TRBD1 (6 bases). CDR3 length: 15 amino acids. Germline assignment: CDR1 SGHRS and CDR2 YFSETQ. Trimming cost V 2 bases and J 2 bases, with 10 bases left between them. The CDR3 DNA follows: TGCGCCAGCAGCTTAGGACAGACAAACACCGGGGAGCTGTTTTTT. Translating it yields CASSLGQTNTGELFF.

This chain links TRBV27 with TRBJ2-3; 7 bases align to TRBD2. The trim removed 6 bases at V and 6 bases at J, leaving 12 bases unmatched. Germline CDR1 and CDR2: MNHEY and SMNVEV (reference sequence). The length of the CDR3 is 15 residues. The CDR3 is CASRLGLMPTDTQYF. The CDR3 DNA is TGTGCCAGCAGATTGGGACTAATGCCAACGGATACGCAGTATTTT.

This clonotype showed up just a few times. The V call is TRBV12-3 or TRBV12-4, the J call TRBJ2-7; no reliable D call. Deletions cut 6 bases from V and 3 bases from J, with 18 bases between. The CDR3 length is 15 residues. CDR3 bases: TGTGCCAGCAGACTCCGGGCCCACCACCGCTACGAGCAGTACTTC. Protein: CASRLRAHHRYEQYF.

The chain carries TRBV12-3 or TRBV12-4 and TRBJ2-2; D uncertain. The V end lost 8 bases, the J end lost 1 base, and 17 bases lay between the germline ends. This CDR3 comprises 16 residues. The CDR3 loop is CASATPPMGNTGELFF. In DNA form, the CDR3 reads TGTGCCAGCGCCACCCCCCCCATGGGGAACACCGGGGAGCTGTTTTTT.

V gene TRBV7-9 combines with J gene TRBJ1-2; D unresolved. This CDR3 has 13 residues. The germline V gene encodes CDR1 SEHNR and CDR2 FQNEAQ (reference sequence). Trimming took 8 bases from V and 2 from J, leaving 12 bases between them. CDR3 region: CASRAPGNYGYTF. As DNA, the CDR3 is TGTGCCAGCCGCGCCCCGGGCAACTATGGCTACACCTTC.

The chain couples TRBV14 to TRBJ2-3; D remains ambiguous. The CDR3 runs to 15 residues. V lost 0 bases and J lost 0, with 7 bases in between. Per germline, CDR1 SGHDN and CDR2 FVKESK. In DNA form, the CDR3 reads TGTGCCAGCAGCCAAGATCTCGCGAGCACAGATACGCAGTATTTT. Its translation: CASSQDLASTDTQYF.

This clonotype was observed a few times. The J gene is TRBJ2-7, the V gene TRBV10-3; 13 bases match TRBD2. The CDR3 sequence is 16 residues long. V was pared by 6 bases and J by 3 bases, with 8 bases of the junction left unmatched. The germline CDR1 and CDR2 sequences are ENHRY and SYGVKD. The DNA for the CDR3 is TGTGCCATCAGCTCATCGCGACTAGCGGGGGGCTACGAGCAGTACTTC. The encoded protein is CAISSSRLAGGYEQYF.

This clonotype appeared a few times. V gene TRBV12-3 or TRBV12-4 combines with J gene TRBJ2-2, with TRBD1 identical over 12 bases. Trimming removed 6 bases from V and 5 bases from J; junction bases left unmatched: 10. The CDR3 consists of 17 residues. The DNA of the CDR3 is TGTGCCAGCAGGGACGGGACAGGGGGCGCGGGGACCGGGGAGCTGTTTTTT. Residues: CASRDGTGGAGTGELFF.

The chain recombines TRBV3-1 with TRBJ1-1, with D maybe TRBD1 (6 bases). The CDR3 length is 15 residues. The germline V gene encodes CDR1 LGHDT and CDR2 YNNKEL (reference sequence). The V gene lost 3 bases and the J gene lost 0 bases, with 11 bases spanning the gap. CDR3 loop: CASSHSTGMNTEAFF. In DNA form, the CDR3 reads TGTGCCAGCAGCCACTCTACAGGGATGAACACTGAAGCTTTCTTT.

The rearrangement joins TRBV2 to TRBJ2-1, with D perhaps matching TRBD2 (6 bases). CDR1 is SNHLY and CDR2 is FYNNEI in the germline V gene. V was clipped by 5 bases and J by 9 bases, with 20 bases between them. This CDR3 contains 15 residues. The CDR3 protein is CASSYAGGAIGEQFF. In nucleotides, the CDR3 is TGTGCCAGCAGTTACGCTGGAGGGGCAATTGGTGAGCAGTTCTTC.

This chain connects TRBV27 to TRBJ2-7, with D possibly TRBD2 on 7 matching bases. CDR1 is MNHEY and CDR2 is SMNVEV in the germline V gene (reference sequence). This CDR3 contains 16 residues. V was clipped by 3 bases and J by 2 bases, with 17 bases between them. For the CDR3, the DNA is TGTGCCAGCAGTTTGGGAGGGGGATCCCTAACCTACGAGCAGTACTTC. Translation: CASSLGGGSLTYEQYF.

The chain uses TRBV7-2 and TRBJ2-1; TRBD2 aligns across 7 bases. J gave up 0 bases and V 7 bases, and 6 bases lay outside the gene matches. Germline loops: CDR1 SGHTA, CDR2 FQGNSA. This CDR3 is 15 amino acids long. The CDR3 reads CASTVRTSSYNEQFF. Written as DNA, the CDR3 is TGTGCCAGCACCGTCCGGACTAGCTCCTACAATGAGCAGTTCTTC.

This clonotype was found a few times. J is TRBJ2-5 and V is TRBV6-5; D is unclear. V lost 4 bases to trimming and J lost 2 bases, with 11 bases between them. The germline V gene has CDR1 MNHEY and CDR2 SVGAGI. CDR3 size: 14 residues. CDR3 bases: TGTGCCAGCAGTTCTATCCCCGGGCAAGAGACCCAGTACTTC. Translating gives CASSSIPGQETQYF.

The V gene is TRBV2, the J gene TRBJ1-1, with 9 bases fitting TRBD1. The trim removed 6 bases at V and 0 bases at J, leaving 11 bases unmatched. Germline CDR1 reads SNHLY; CDR2 reads FYNNEI. This CDR3 comprises 17 residues. CDR3 bases: TGTGCCAGCAGAGTAACCGGGACAGGGCTCATGAACACTGAAGCTTTCTTT. Translated, it gives CASRVTGTGLMNTEAFF.

The chain uses TRBV7-2 and TRBJ1-5; D gene ambiguous. From germline, CDR1 is SGHTA and CDR2 FQGNSA. This CDR3 is built from 13 residues. V was pared by 4 bases and J by 13 bases, with 17 bases between. CDR3 bases: TGTGCCAGCAGCTCAAACCGGGCCACCCAACAGCATTTT. It is translated as CASSSNRATQQHF.

The V call is TRBV4-3, the J call TRBJ2-2; D remains ambiguous. V was pared by 1 base and J by 7 bases, with 16 bases between. CDR1 and CDR2 from the germline V gene are LGHNA and YSLEER. CDR3 length: 16 residues. The CDR3 reads CASSQVGPSPYGELFF. CDR3 in DNA: TGCGCCAGCAGCCAAGTCGGCCCATCGCCATACGGGGAGCTGTTTTTT.

This clonotype was picked up a small number of times. The chain combines TRBV6-1 with TRBJ1-1, with no clear D. CDR1 MNHNS and CDR2 SASEGT come from the germline V gene. V was clipped by 8 bases and J by 4 bases, with 14 bases between them. This CDR3 is built from 13 residues. The CDR3 DNA sequence: TGTGCCAGCCACCACGGGGATTTCACTGAAGCTTTCTTT. Translating it yields CASHHGDFTEAFF.

A few counts support this clonotype. V gene TRBV12-3 or TRBV12-4 combines with J gene TRBJ2-7; maybe TRBD2 (6 bases). CDR3 length equals 14 residues. Trimming took 6 bases from V and 3 from J, leaving 15 bases between them. This CDR3 is CASSSWEAYYEQYF. The CDR3, as DNA: TGTGCCAGCAGCAGTTGGGAGGCTTACTACGAGCAGTACTTC.